This entry lists 26 T cell receptor beta chains sequenced from one sample in a study of cytomegalovirus exposure and HLA in healthy donors (dated by TCRdb to the late 2010s). Library prep was done by the immunoSEQ multiplex PCR assay. The multiplex PCR relied on a mix of 60 forward primers for TCR Vbeta segments and 13 reverse primers for TCR Jbeta segments. TCRdb limited this immuneACCESS table to in-frame rearrangements with V and J called. A share of clones is missing; checked studies link under half to unresolved V genes, and the rest is unexplained. The sample table holds 130,000 or so clones, of which 75% to 90% were seen once. The ten largest clonotypes hold more than 2% of the sample. Sequencing was done on a sample of PBMCs. The source is a man younger than 40 in good health and CMV-seronegative.

This clone showed up just a few times. The chain has TRBV19 and TRBJ1-1; D is unresolved. The V end was cut by 3 bases, the J end by 4 bases, with 15 bases between. CDR1 is LNHDA and CDR2 is SQIVND in the germline V gene (reference sequence). The CDR3 runs to 15 residues. The CDR3 is CASSMELAVVTEAFF. The CDR3 DNA is TGTGCCAGTAGTATGGAGCTCGCAGTCGTCACTGAAGCTTTCTTT. The whole variable domain, remainder taken from reference TRBV19 and TRBJ1-1, is DGGITQSPKYLFRKEGQNVTLSCEQNLNHDAMYWYRQDPGQGLRLIYYSQIVNDFQKGDIAEGYSVSREKKESFPLTVTSAQKNPTAFYLCASSMELAVVTEAFFGQGTRLTVV.

This clone was seen a handful of times. The chain uses TRBV5-8 and TRBJ1-6; D gene uncertain. Trimming took 0 bases from V and 7 from J, leaving 11 bases between them. CDR1 is SGHTS, CDR2 YDEGEE, per germline. The CDR3 extends over 15 amino acids. CDR3 DNA: TGTGCCAGCAGCTTGGCCGGAAAGAGGAATTCACCCCTCCACTTT. Translated, it gives CASSLAGKRNSPLHF.

This sequence joins TRBV5-1 and TRBJ2-1; D is unclear. The length of the CDR3 is 13 residues. The V end was cut by 3 bases, the J end by 6 bases, with 10 bases between. Germline loops: CDR1 SGHRS, CDR2 YFSETQ. The CDR3 region is CASSSRLGNEQFF. The CDR3 nucleotides read TGCGCCAGCAGCTCGAGGCTGGGCAATGAGCAGTTCTTC.

A remark on this clone: Since no conserved phenylalanine or tryptophan closes the CDR3, a read error is the likely cause. This rearrangement joins TRBV5-1 to TRBJ1-2; TRBD1 aligns across 7 bases. Unmatched junction bases numbered 7, after V lost 4 bases and J lost 4 bases. The V gene's germline CDR1 is SGHRS and CDR2 YFSETQ. The CDR3 has 14 residues. The DNA for the CDR3 is TGCGCCAGCAGCCCCGGGACAGCCTCCTATGGCTACACCCTC. Protein sequence: CASSPGTASYGYTL.

CDR3 sequence: CATSREPRFQVGAYGYTF. The CDR3, as DNA: TGTGCCACCAGCAGGGAACCCCGGTTTCAGGTTGGGGCCTATGGCTACACCTTC. V usage is TRBV15 and J usage is TRBJ1-2, with a tentative D call TRBD1 (5 bases). CDR1 and CDR2 (germline): LNHNV, YYDKDF (reference sequence). Trimming shortened V by 3 bases and J by 4 bases, and 24 bases separated the two germline ends. CDR3 length equals 18 residues.

This chain connects TRBV2 to TRBJ2-5, with D possibly being TRBD1 (7 bases). V dropped 8 bases and J dropped 2 bases, with 18 bases sitting between them. Germline CDR1 and CDR2: SNHLY and FYNNEI. This CDR3 has 15 amino acids. CDR3 residues: CASSEGATTQETQYF. Here the CDR3 DNA reads TGTGCCAGCTCGGAGGGGGCTACCACTCAAGAGACCCAGTACTTC.

This clone was found once. Here the CDR3 reads CASSLWGSGGTDTQYF. The DNA of the CDR3 is TGTGCCAGCAGTTTATGGGGTAGCGGGGGTACAGATACGCAGTATTTT. V gene TRBV28 combines with J gene TRBJ2-3, with 9 bases fitting TRBD2. Losses at the gene ends were 0 bases for V and 3 bases for J; bases not matched to a gene: 4. The CDR3 runs 16 residues. Germline V gene lookup returns CDR1 MDHEN and CDR2 SYDVKM.

The chain recombines TRBV10-3 with TRBJ1-2, with D perhaps matching TRBD1 (5 bases). Between the trimmed V and J ends, which lost 3 bases and 7 bases, there was a span of 12 bases. The germline gives CDR1 ENHRY, CDR2 SYGVKD. This CDR3 spans 13 amino acids. In nucleotides, the CDR3 is TGTGCCATCAGTGAACCAGGGTTGGGTGGCTACACCTTC. It is translated as CAISEPGLGGYTF.

V gene TRBV4-3 combines with J gene TRBJ2-3; possibly TRBD2 for D (6 bases). The CDR3 loop spans 14 amino acids. Looked up from germline, CDR1 is LGHNA and CDR2 is YSLEER. Trimming removed 2 bases from V and 4 bases from J, with 10 bases in between. This chain's CDR3 is CASSQRAGSDTQYF. The DNA for the CDR3 is TGCGCCAGCAGCCAAAGGGCGGGGTCAGATACGCAGTATTTT.

This sequence joins TRBV5-4 and TRBJ1-5, with unresolved D. With 4 bases removed from V and 6 bases from J, the gap between germline ends came to 8 bases. The CDR3 totals 12 residues. Germline CDR1 and CDR2: SGHNT and YYREEE (reference sequence). The CDR3 loop is CASSLPSQPQHF. CDR3 in DNA: TGTGCCAGCAGCCTCCCGAGTCAGCCCCAGCATTTT.

The chain employs TRBV30 and TRBJ2-7; D perhaps matches TRBD2 (7 bases). Looked up from germline, CDR1 is GTSNPN and CDR2 is SVGIG (reference sequence). The CDR3 loop spans 16 amino acids. Trimming pared 5 bases from V and 3 bases from J, leaving 23 bases between. CDR3 DNA sequence: TGTGCCTGGCGGGACCCACTCGGGGGGCGAATCTACGAGCAGTACTTC. Its protein product is CAWRDPLGGRIYEQYF.

The rearrangement joins TRBV6-5 to TRBJ1-2; D unclear. The length of the CDR3 is 15 residues. Germline V gene sequence: CDR1 MNHEY, CDR2 SVGAGI. V lost 7 bases to trimming and J lost 3 bases, with 18 bases between them. DNA for the CDR3: TGTGCCAGCACCCCCGACGGAGAGAAACACTATGGCTACACCTTC. Encoded protein: CASTPDGEKHYGYTF.

The rearrangement joins TRBV25-1 to TRBJ2-7, with 8 bases aligning to TRBD1. The CDR3 covers 14 residues. Losses at the gene ends were 9 bases for V and 2 bases for J; bases not matched to a gene: 9. Germline values: CDR1 MGHDK, CDR2 SYGVNS. CDR3 DNA sequence: TGTGCCAGGGGACCGGACAGGGAGGCCTACGAGCAGTACTTC. Protein: CARGPDREAYEQYF.

This clone came up a few times. The CDR3 sequence: CASSLATGIEQYF. CDR3 DNA sequence: TGTGCCAGCAGCTTAGCGACCGGGATCGAGCAGTACTTC. V is TRBV7-2 and J is TRBJ2-7; tentative D call: TRBD2 (5 bases). The CDR3 covers 13 residues. The V and J ends lost 0 bases and 6 bases respectively, with 9 bases between them. Germline CDR1 is SGHTA and CDR2 is FQGNSA.

The chain links TRBV4-1 to TRBJ2-2; no reliable D call. This CDR3 has 13 amino acids. Germline V CDR1 and CDR2: MGHRA, YSYEKL. V lost 2 bases, J lost 13 bases, and 14 bases lay in between. CDR3 sequence reads: CASSQILPSGLFF. In DNA form, the CDR3 reads TGCGCCAGCAGCCAAATCCTCCCCTCCGGGCTGTTTTTT.

This rearrangement joins TRBV6-6 to TRBJ1-2, with TRBD1 matching 7 bases. Trimming at V came to 2 bases and at J to 7 bases, leaving 13 bases not matched to a gene. The CDR3 is made up of 16 amino acids. Germline assignment: CDR1 MNHNY and CDR2 SVGAGI (reference sequence). The CDR3 here is CASSYGTAGGSGGYTF. CDR3 bases: TGTGCCAGCAGTTACGGGACGGCAGGGGGGTCTGGTGGCTACACCTTC.

The chain carries TRBV5-8 and TRBJ2-5; D perhaps matches TRBD1 (6 bases). Germline CDR1 is SGHTS and CDR2 is YDEGEE. V lost 3 bases to trimming and J lost 1 base, with 10 bases between them. CDR3 length: 14 amino acids. CDR3 bases: TGTGCCAGCAGCTCAAAGGACAGCCAAGAGACCCAGTACTTC. This gives the protein CASSSKDSQETQYF.

The chain combines TRBV28 with TRBJ1-6; the D is unclear. Trimming removed 7 bases from V and 4 bases from J, with 8 bases in between. The germline V gene has CDR1 MDHEN and CDR2 SYDVKM. The CDR3 length is 13 residues. Here the CDR3 reads CASTARYNSPLHF. DNA for the CDR3: TGTGCCAGCACTGCTCGGTATAATTCACCCCTCCACTTT. Variable domain in full (rest from reference TRBV28 and TRBJ1-6): DVKVTQSSRYLVKRTGEKVFLECVQDMDHENMFWYRQDPGLGLRLIYFSYDVKMKEKGDIPEGYSVSREKKERFSLILESASTNQTSMYLCASTARYNSPLHFGNGTRLTVT.

This clone was observed a few times. This chain connects TRBV28 to TRBJ2-3; 9 positions agree with TRBD2. CDR1 and CDR2 (germline): MDHEN, SYDVKM. Losses at the gene ends were 7 bases for V and 2 bases for J; bases not matched to a gene: 13. CDR3 length equals 17 residues. The CDR3 spells CASTRIRAGGLTDTQYF. Written as DNA, the CDR3 is TGTGCCAGCACTAGGATTCGAGCGGGGGGCCTCACAGATACGCAGTATTTT.

The chain is built from TRBV28 and TRBJ2-2; TRBD1 aligns across 8 bases. CDR1 and CDR2 from the germline V gene are MDHEN and SYDVKM. CDR3 length equals 18 residues. J gave up 6 bases and V 4 bases, and 16 bases lay outside the gene matches. CDR3 protein: CASSSPGTGRGRPGELFF. In DNA form, the CDR3 reads TGTGCCAGCAGTTCGCCGGGGACAGGAAGAGGAAGGCCCGGGGAGCTGTTTTTT.

The chain joins TRBV5-1 to TRBJ2-7; 9 bases line up with TRBD2. J was trimmed by 9 bases and V by 0 bases; bases with no gene match: 13. CDR1 is SGHRS, CDR2 YFSETQ, per germline. This CDR3 contains 16 residues. The CDR3 loop is CASSLVTRGGAFRQYF. DNA of the CDR3: TGCGCCAGCAGCTTGGTTACGCGGGGGGGTGCCTTTAGGCAGTACTTC.

This clone was seen once. Its ends do not fully match the called genes, so a read error is possible. This specimen includes other DNA sequences encoding the same CDR3. The chain combines TRBV27 with TRBJ2-2; TRBD2 matches at 9 bases. Germline loops: CDR1 MNHEY, CDR2 SMNVEV (reference sequence). The CDR3 is 18 residues long. The DNA of the CDR3 is TGTGCCAGCAGTTTATCTAAGCGGGGGGACTGGAACACTGGGGAGCTGTTTTTT. This encodes CASSLSKRGDWNTGELFF.

The chain carries TRBV5-1 and TRBJ2-7; TRBD1 matches at 7 bases. The CDR3 sequence is 14 residues long. With 4 bases clipped from V and 3 bases from J, the junction kept 7 bases outside the gene matches. CDR1 and CDR2 from the germline V gene are SGHRS and YFSETQ. This chain's CDR3 is CASSRDSPYYEQYF. CDR3 in DNA: TGCGCCAGCAGCCGGGACAGCCCGTACTACGAGCAGTACTTC.

In this sample, this clone turned up a few times. The rearrangement links TRBV27 to TRBJ2-7; D is ambiguous. Germline CDR1 is MNHEY and CDR2 is SMNVEV (reference sequence). Deletions cut 0 bases from V and 6 bases from J, with 6 bases between. This CDR3 spans 12 amino acids. CDR3 sequence (DNA): TGTGCCAGCAGTTTATCGATGGCCGAGCAGTACTTC. Protein: CASSLSMAEQYF.

CDR3 protein: CASSQVGGALINIQYF. CDR3 in DNA: TGCGCCAGCAGCCAAGTCGGGGGGGCCTTGATAAACATTCAGTACTTC. V is TRBV4-3 and J is TRBJ2-4, with TRBD2 matching 8 bases. Germline V gives CDR1 LGHNA, CDR2 YSLEER. The CDR3 loop spans 16 amino acids. With 1 base clipped from V and 6 bases from J, the junction kept 8 bases outside the gene matches.

The V gene is TRBV28, the J gene TRBJ1-1; D is ambiguous. V was trimmed by 2 bases and J by 0 bases, leaving 7 bases between them. Germline loops: CDR1 MDHEN, CDR2 SYDVKM. This CDR3 spans 14 amino acids. The CDR3 spells CASSLQAMNTEAFF. As DNA, the CDR3 is TGTGCCAGCAGTTTACAGGCTATGAACACTGAAGCTTTCTTT.